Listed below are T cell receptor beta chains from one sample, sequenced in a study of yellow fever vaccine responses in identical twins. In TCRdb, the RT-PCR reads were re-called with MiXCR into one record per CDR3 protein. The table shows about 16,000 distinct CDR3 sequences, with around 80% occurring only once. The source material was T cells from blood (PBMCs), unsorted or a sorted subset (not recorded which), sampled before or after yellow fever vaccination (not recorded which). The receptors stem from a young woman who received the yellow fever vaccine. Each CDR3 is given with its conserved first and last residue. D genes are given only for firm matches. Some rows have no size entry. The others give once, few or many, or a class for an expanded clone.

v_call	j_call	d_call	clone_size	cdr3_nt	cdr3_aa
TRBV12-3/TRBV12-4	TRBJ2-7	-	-	TGTGCCAGCAGTTTACCCCCCTACTACGAGCAGTACTTC	CASSLPPYYEQYF
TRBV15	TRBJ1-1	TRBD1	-	TGTGCCACCAGCAGAGTTAGGAGGACAGGGGGCGTAGGTACTGAAGCTTTCTTT	CATSRVRRTGGVGTEAFF
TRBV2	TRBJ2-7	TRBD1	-	TGTGCCAGCAGTGCGGAAACAGGGGGTCCCTACGAGCAGTACTTC	CASSAETGGPYEQYF
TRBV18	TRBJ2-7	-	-	TGTGCCAGCTCACCAGCAGGCTACGAGCAGTACTTC	CASSPAGYEQYF
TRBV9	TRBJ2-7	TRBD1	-	TGTGCCAGCAGCGTAGGGGACAGGACTTACGAGCAGTACTTC	CASSVGDRTYEQYF
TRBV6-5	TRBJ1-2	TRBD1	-	TGTGCCAGCAGTTTCACAGGGGGCGAGGCTTTCGACTATGGCTACACCTTC	CASSFTGGEAFDYGYTF
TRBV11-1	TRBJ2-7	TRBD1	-	TGTGCCAGCAGCTCAACCGGACAGGGCGACTACGAGCAGTACTTC	CASSSTGQGDYEQYF
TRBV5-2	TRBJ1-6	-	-	TGTGCCAGCAACCGTGCGGAAAATTCACCCCTCCACTTT	CASNRAENSPLHF
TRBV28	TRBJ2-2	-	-	TGTGCCAGCAGTTTCTCTTCCGGGGAGCTGTTTTTT	CASSFSSGELFF
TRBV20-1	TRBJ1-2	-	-	TGCAGTGCTAGAGACCCCAGTTCTTCTGGCTACACCTTC	CSARDPSSSGYTF
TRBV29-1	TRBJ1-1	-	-	TGCAGCGCATCGCAGAATCAGGGGGAAGCTTTCTTT	CSASQNQGEAFF
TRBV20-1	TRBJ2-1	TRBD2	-	TGCAGTGCCCGACCGGGACTAGCGCCGAAGAATGAGCAGTTCTTC	CSARPGLAPKNEQFF
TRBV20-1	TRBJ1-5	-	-	TGCAGTGCCGACGGGGGGGAGAGCAATCAGCCCCAGCATTTT	CSADGGESNQPQHF
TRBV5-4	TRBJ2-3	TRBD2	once	TGTGCCAGCAGCTCCCTAGCGGGAGAGACAGATACGCAGTATTTT	CASSSLAGETDTQYF
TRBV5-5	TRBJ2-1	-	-	TGTGCCAGCAGCTTGACTAGCTTGGAGCAGTTCTTC	CASSLTSLEQFF
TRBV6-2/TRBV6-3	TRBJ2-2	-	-	TGTGCCAGCAGTTACGGAATTAACGGGGAGCTGTTTTTT	CASSYGINGELFF
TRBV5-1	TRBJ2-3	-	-	TGCGCCAGCAGCTTGCAGGGGACAGATACGCAGTATTTT	CASSLQGTDTQYF
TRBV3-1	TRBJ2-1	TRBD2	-	TGTGCCAGCAGCACACTAGCGGAAGAGCAGTTCTTC	CASSTLAEEQFF
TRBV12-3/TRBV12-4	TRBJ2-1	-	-	TGTGCCAGCAGTTTCGTTCGGAACTACAATGAGCAGTTCTTC	CASSFVRNYNEQFF
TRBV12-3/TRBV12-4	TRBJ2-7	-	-	TGTGCCAGCAGGACCCTGGACGGTAGCTCCTACGAGCAGTACTTC	CASRTLDGSSYEQYF
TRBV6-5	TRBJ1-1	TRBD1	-	TGTGCCAGCAGTTCAAGGACAGGGGGCTCCCGGGGTTACACTGAAGCTTTCTTT	CASSSRTGGSRGYTEAFF
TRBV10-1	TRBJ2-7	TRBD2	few	TGCGCCAGCAGTGAGACGCGGACTAGCGGGACCTACGAGCAGTACTTC	CASSETRTSGTYEQYF
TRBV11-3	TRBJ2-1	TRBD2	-	TGTGCCAGCAGCCTTGCTAGCGGACCTGAGCAGTTCTTC	CASSLASGPEQFF
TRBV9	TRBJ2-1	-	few	TGTGCCAGCAGCGGACCAAACAATGAGCAGTTCTTC	CASSGPNNEQFF
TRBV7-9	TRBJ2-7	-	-	TGTGCCAGCAGCTTAGACGTGGACAGCTCCTACGAGCAGTACTTC	CASSLDVDSSYEQYF
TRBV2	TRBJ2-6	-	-	TGTGCCAGCAGACCTGACCCTGGGGCCAACGTCCTGACTTTC	CASRPDPGANVLTF
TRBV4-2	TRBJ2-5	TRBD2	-	TGTGCCAGCAGCCCTAGCGGGGCAGAGACCCAGTACTTC	CASSPSGAETQYF
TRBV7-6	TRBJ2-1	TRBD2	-	TGTGCCAGCAGCTTAGATGGGACTAGCGGGCCCCCCTACAATGAGCAGTTCTTC	CASSLDGTSGPPYNEQFF
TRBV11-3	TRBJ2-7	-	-	TGTGCCAGCAGCTTACGGCGGGGTAGCGGCAGACAATACGAGCAGTACTTC	CASSLRRGSGRQYEQYF
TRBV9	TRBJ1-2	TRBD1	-	TGTGCCAGCAGCCCCCGGGACAGGGGGAACTATGGCTACACCTTC	CASSPRDRGNYGYTF
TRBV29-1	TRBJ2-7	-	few	TGCAGCGTTGAAGTCTCGCAGGGCTGCTACGAGCAGTACTTC	CSVEVSQGCYEQYF
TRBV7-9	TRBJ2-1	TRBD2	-	TGTGCCAGCAGCTTCTCGGGGGGGGGTGCAAATGAGCAGTTCTTC	CASSFSGGGANEQFF
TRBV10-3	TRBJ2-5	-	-	TGTGCCATCAGTGAGTCGCGGGGAGAGACCCAGTACTTC	CAISESRGETQYF
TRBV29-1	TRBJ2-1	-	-	TGCAGCGTTGAACTGGCCCTCGATGAGCAGTTCTTC	CSVELALDEQFF
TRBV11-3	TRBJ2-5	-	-	TGTGCCAGCAGCTTAGTTCGGCTCGGGATAGAGACCCAGTACTTC	CASSLVRLGIETQYF
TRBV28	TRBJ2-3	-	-	TGTGCCAGCAGTTTATCCTCCTTATCGTCCACAGATACGCAGTATTTT	CASSLSSLSSTDTQYF
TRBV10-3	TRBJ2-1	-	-	TGTGCCATCAGACAATCGGGTGAGCAGTTCTTC	CAIRQSGEQFF
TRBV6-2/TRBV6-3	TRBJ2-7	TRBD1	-	TGTGCCAGCAGTTACCCCCGCCAAGGACAGGTGTACGAGCAGTACTTC	CASSYPRQGQVYEQYF
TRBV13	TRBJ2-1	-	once	TGTGCCAGCAGCGCAAACAATGAGCAGTTCTTC	CASSANNEQFF
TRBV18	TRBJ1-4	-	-	TGTGCCAGCTCACGCGGAAATGAAAAACTGTTTTTT	CASSRGNEKLFF
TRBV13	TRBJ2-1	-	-	TGTGCCAGTTTACACAATGAGCAGTTCTTC	CASLHNEQFF
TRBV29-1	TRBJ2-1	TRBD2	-	TGCAGCGTGGGGGACTATACCTACAATGAGCAGTTCTTC	CSVGDYTYNEQFF
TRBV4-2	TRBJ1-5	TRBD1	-	TGTGCCAGCAGCCCCCGACAGGGGGCAAATCAGCCCCAGCATTTT	CASSPRQGANQPQHF
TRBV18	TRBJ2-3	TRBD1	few	TGTGCCAGCTCACCGACAGGGGATGGCACAGATACGCAGTATTTT	CASSPTGDGTDTQYF
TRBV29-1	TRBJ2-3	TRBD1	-	TGCAGCGTTGAATTTAGGGGCAGGGGGACAGATACGCAGTATTTT	CSVEFRGRGTDTQYF
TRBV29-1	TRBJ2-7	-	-	TGCAGCGTCGCTTCAGCTTACGAGCAGTACTTC	CSVASAYEQYF
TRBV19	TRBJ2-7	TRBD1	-	TGTGCCAGTAGTACGAGACAGGGGCGGAACGAGCAGTACTTC	CASSTRQGRNEQYF
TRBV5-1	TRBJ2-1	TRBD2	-	TGCGCCAGCAGCTTGTCTGCTAGCGGGAGCTCCTACAATGAGCAGTTCTTC	CASSLSASGSSYNEQFF
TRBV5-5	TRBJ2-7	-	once	TGTGCCAGCAGCTTCTGGGAATCCTACGAGCAGTACTTC	CASSFWESYEQYF